This T cell receptor beta chain is from a study of control samples from healthy donors and cancer patients. This CDR3 spans 14 amino acids. Per the germline V gene, CDR1 is SGHDN and CDR2 is FVKESK. The junction had 3 bases not matched to a gene; V was cut back by 1 base and J by 6 bases. The assay was immunoSEQ multiplex PCR, and TCRdb's table has in-frame clones only and misses some. Of around 140,000 clones listed, about nine tenths are singletons. The source is a man over 45 with head and neck cancer. This rearrangement joins TRBV14 to TRBJ2-7, with TRBD1 matching over 10 bases. Sequenced: PBMCs. CDR3 sequence reads: CASSQVWTGGEQYF. The DNA for the CDR3 is TGTGCCAGCAGCCAAGTGTGGACAGGGGGCGAGCAGTACTTC.